The T cell receptor (beta chain) under discussion was sequenced for a study of blood T cell repertoires in COVID-19. The wider study: Donors in the United States, Italy and Spain gave samples during acute or convalescent COVID-19. The analysed material was cDNA or gDNA that came from T cells, B-cell-depleted T cells, or PBMCs.

Trimming stripped 6 bases from V and 8 bases from J, with 8 bases between. The germline gives CDR1 SNHLY, CDR2 FYNNEI. The CDR3 has 11 amino acids. Per the study methods: Counts of nucleated cells, estimated from reference gene primer amplification, were obtained. The repertoire was sequenced with immunoSEQ multiplex PCR; TCRdb's copy has only in-frame clones and lacks some. V and J calls plus clone size are reproduced from that table; the DNA served to infer D and trimming. This sample has 250,000 or so clones, with around 84% found just once. The TCR originated in a woman aged 70-85 years with active or convalescent COVID-19. Source material: peripheral blood. The chain joins TRBV2 to TRBJ1-3; D is unclear. CDR3 amino acids: CASSSTYTIYF. The CDR3 DNA is TGTGCCAGCAGCAGTACGTACACCATATATTTT.